This T cell receptor beta chain was sequenced for a study of cytomegalovirus exposure and HLA in healthy donors. Primers: 60 Vbeta forward and 13 Jbeta reverse. The assay was immunoSEQ multiplex PCR, and TCRdb's table has in-frame clones only and misses some. Among around 65,000 clones listed, about 68% were seen once. CDR1 is LNHDA, CDR2 SQIVND, per germline (reference sequence). There are 15 residues in the CDR3. V trimming: 7 bases; J trimming: 3 bases; junction bases outside the gene matches: 8. A note on this clone: The target antigen is unknown.

The study's findings and limits: For presence/absence analyses, sequencing depth was assumed to be roughly uniform across donors. The productive fraction for most TCR beta V segments was about 90% or about 30% in an earlier analysis. An analysis that came later showed most CMV-associated TCR beta chains appearing HLA-restricted. Reported findings show TCR beta sequences accurately forecast HLA-A and HLA-B alleles in most subjects.

This chain joins TRBV19 and TRBJ1-5, with 8 nucleotides matching TRBD1. This clonotype originated in a woman in her 30s in good health and CMV-seropositive. Sequencing input: PBMCs. The CDR3 DNA sequence: TGTGCCAGTACAATTCCGGGACAGGTCAATCAGCCCCAGCATTTT. Its protein product is CASTIPGQVNQPQHF. Full variable domain (missing parts from reference TRBV19 and TRBJ1-5): DGGITQSPKYLFRKEGQNVTLSCEQNLNHDAMYWYRQDPGQGLRLIYYSQIVNDFQKGDIAEGYSVSREKKESFPLTVTSAQKNPTAFYLCASTIPGQVNQPQHFGDGTRLSIL.